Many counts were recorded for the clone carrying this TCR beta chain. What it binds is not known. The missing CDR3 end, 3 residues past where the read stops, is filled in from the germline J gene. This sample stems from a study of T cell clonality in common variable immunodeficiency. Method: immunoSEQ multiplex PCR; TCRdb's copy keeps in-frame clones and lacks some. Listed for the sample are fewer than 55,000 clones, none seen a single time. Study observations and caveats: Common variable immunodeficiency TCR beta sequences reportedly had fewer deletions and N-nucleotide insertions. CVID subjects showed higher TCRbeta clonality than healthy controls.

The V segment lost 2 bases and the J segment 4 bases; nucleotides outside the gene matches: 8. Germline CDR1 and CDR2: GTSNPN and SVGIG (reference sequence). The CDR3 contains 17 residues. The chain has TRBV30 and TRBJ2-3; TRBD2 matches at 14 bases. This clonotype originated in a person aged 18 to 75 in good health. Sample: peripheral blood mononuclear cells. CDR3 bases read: TGTGCCTGGAGTTCTAAGCAGGGACTAGCGGGAGCAGATACG. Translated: CAWSSKQGLAGADT. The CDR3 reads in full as CAWSSKQGLAGADTQYF.